The TCR beta chain described here comes from a study of breast tumors, draining lymph nodes, adjacent tissues. Trimming removed 2 bases at V and 2 bases at J, with 14 bases between. CDR1 is MDHEN and CDR2 is SYDVKM in the germline V gene. The CDR3 loop spans 16 amino acids. Study-wide results and limits: Tumor and nontumor repertoires were significantly more similar in luminal-like than in basal-like breast cancer.

The lymph nodes were axillary draining lymph nodes from breast cancer patients. MiXCR, run by TCRdb on the multiplex PCR reads, gives a single entry per CDR3 protein. Among some 120,000 distinct CDR3 sequences listed, around 20% were seen once. The table lists this clonotype with many counts. The antigen is undetermined. Sequences were obtained from axillary lymph node tissue. The V call is TRBV28, the J call TRBJ2-3, with D possibly TRBD1 on 6 matching bases. The sequence came from a female donor with breast cancer. Some clones in this sample may be carry-over from other donors' samples. The CDR3 sequence is CASSLGRQVTTDTQYF. CDR3 nucleotide sequence: TGTGCCAGCAGTTTAGGGAGACAGGTGACCACAGATACGCAGTATTTT.